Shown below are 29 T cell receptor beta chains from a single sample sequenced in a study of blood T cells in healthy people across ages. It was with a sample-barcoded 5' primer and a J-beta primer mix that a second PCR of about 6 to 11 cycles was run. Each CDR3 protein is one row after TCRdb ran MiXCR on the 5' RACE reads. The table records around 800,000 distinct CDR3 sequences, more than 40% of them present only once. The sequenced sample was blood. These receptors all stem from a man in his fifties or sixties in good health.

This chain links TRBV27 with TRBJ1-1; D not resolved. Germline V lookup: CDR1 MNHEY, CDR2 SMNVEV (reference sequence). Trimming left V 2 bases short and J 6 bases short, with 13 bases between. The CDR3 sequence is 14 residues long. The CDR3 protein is CASSLIPGLAEAFF. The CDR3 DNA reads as TGTGCCAGCAGTTTAATCCCGGGTTTGGCTGAAGCTTTCTTT.

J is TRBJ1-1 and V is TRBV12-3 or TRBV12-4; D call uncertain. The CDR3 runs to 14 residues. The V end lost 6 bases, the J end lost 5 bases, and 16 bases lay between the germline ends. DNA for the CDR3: TGTGCCAGCAGCCCAACCAGTGCAAGGACTGAAGCTTTCTTT. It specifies CASSPTSARTEAFF.

The CDR3 loop reads CASTPVRDRYEAFF. Here the CDR3 DNA reads TGTGCCAGCACCCCTGTCAGGGACAGATATGAAGCTTTCTTT. The chain is built from TRBV12-3 or TRBV12-4 and TRBJ1-1; 7 nucleotides align to TRBD1. This CDR3 spans 14 amino acids. V shed 7 bases and J 7 bases; nucleotides not matched to a gene: 12.

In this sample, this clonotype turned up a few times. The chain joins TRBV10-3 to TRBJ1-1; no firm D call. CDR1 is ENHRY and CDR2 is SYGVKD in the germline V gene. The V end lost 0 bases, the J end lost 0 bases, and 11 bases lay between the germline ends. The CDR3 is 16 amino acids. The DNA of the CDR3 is TGTGCCATCAGTGAGTCCGGCAGCGTTATGAACACTGAAGCTTTCTTT. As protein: CAISESGSVMNTEAFF.

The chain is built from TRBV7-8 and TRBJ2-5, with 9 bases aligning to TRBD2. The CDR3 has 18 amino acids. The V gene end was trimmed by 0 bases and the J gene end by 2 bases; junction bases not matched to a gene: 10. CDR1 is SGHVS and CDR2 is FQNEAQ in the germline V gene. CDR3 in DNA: TGTGCCAGCAGCTTAGCGAAAGCGGGGGGACCTCTTCAAGAGACCCAGTACTTC. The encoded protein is CASSLAKAGGPLQETQYF. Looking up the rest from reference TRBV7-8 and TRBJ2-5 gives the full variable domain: GAGVSQSPRYKVAKRGQDVALRCDPISGHVSLFWYQQALGQGPEFLTYFQNEAQLDKSGLPSDRFFAERPEGSVSTLKIQRTQQEDSAVYLCASSLAKAGGPLQETQYFGPGTRLLVL.

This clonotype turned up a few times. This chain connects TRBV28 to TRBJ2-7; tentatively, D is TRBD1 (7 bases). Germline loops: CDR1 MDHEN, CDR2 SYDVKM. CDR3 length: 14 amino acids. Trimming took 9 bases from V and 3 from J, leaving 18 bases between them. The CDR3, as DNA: TGTGCCAGTACCCCGGGGGACAGATACTACGAGCAGTACTTC. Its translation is CASTPGDRYYEQYF.

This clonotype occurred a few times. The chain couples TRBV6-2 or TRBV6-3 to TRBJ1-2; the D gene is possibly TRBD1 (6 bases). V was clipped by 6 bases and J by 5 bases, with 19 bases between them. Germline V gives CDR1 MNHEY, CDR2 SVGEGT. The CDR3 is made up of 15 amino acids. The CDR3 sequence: CASSPGATKRYGYTF. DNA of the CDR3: TGTGCCAGCAGCCCGGGGGCCACAAAAAGATATGGCTACACCTTC.

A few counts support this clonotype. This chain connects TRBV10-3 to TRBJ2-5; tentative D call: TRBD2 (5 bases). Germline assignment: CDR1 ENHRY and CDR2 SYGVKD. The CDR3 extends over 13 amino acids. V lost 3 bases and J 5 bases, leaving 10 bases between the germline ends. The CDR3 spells CAISEEREETQYF. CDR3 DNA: TGTGCCATCAGTGAAGAGAGGGAGGAGACCCAGTACTTC.

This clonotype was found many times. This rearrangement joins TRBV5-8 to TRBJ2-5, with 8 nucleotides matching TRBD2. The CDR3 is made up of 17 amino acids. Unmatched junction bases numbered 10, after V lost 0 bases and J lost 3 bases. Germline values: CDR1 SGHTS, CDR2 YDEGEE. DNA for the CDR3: TGTGCCAGCAGCTTGGATCGGGGGGGCCGTAGAGAAGAGACCCAGTACTTC. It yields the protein CASSLDRGGRREETQYF.

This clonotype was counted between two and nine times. CDR3 DNA: TGCAGTGCTAGAGTGAGTTTTTGGGACAATGAGCAGTTCTTC. Protein sequence: CSARVSFWDNEQFF. The J gene is TRBJ2-1, the V gene TRBV20-1; no definite D call. Germline values: CDR1 DFQATT, CDR2 SNEGSKA (reference sequence). The CDR3 covers 14 residues. With 1 base removed from V and 5 bases from J, the gap between germline ends came to 12 bases.

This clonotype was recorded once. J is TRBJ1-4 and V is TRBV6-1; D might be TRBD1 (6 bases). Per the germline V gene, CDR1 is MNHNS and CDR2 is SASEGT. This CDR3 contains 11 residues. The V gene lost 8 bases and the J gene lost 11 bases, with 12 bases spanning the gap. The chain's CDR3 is CASYRAPKLFF. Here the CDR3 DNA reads TGTGCCAGCTACAGGGCCCCCAAACTGTTTTTT.

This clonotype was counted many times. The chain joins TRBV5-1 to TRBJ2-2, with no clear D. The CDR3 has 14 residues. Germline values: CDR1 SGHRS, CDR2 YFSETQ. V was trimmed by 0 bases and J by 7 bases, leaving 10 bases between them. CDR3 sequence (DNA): TGCGCCAGCAGCTTGGGTGTGGCCTTCGGGGAGCTGTTTTTT. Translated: CASSLGVAFGELFF. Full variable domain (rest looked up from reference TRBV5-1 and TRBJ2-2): KAGVTQTPRYLIKTRGQQVTLSCSPISGHRSVSWYQQTPGQGLQFLFEYFSETQRNKGNFPGRFSGRQFSNSRSEMNVSTLELGDSALYLCASSLGVAFGELFFGEGSRLTVL.

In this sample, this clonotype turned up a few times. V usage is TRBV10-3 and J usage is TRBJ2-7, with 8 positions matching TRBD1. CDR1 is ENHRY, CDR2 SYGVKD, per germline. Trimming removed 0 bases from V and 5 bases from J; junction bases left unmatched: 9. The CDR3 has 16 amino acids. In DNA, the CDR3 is TGTGCCATCAGTGAGTCGCTCACAGGGGGAAAGAACGAGCAGTACTTC. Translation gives CAISESLTGGKNEQYF.

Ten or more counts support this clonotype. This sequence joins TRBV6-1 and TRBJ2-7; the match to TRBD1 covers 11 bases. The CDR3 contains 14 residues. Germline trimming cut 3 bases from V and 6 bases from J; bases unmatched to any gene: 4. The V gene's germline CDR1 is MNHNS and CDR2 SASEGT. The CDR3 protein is CASSDGTGGIEQYF. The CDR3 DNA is TGTGCCAGCAGTGACGGGACAGGGGGGATCGAGCAGTACTTC.

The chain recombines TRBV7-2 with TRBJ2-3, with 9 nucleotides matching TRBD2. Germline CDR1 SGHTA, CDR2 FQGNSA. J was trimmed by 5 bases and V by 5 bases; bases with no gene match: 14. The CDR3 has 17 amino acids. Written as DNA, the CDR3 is TGTGCCAGCAGCAAATCCGGGCGGGGGGGCGAGAGAGATACGCAGTATTTT. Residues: CASSKSGRGGERDTQYF.

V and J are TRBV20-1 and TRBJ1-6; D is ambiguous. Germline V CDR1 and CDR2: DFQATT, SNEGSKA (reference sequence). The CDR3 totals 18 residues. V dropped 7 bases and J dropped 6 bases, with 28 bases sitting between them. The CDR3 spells CSEEVGSVPALANSPLHF. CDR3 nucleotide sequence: TGCAGTGAAGAGGTGGGCAGCGTTCCCGCGCTTGCTAATTCACCCCTCCACTTT.

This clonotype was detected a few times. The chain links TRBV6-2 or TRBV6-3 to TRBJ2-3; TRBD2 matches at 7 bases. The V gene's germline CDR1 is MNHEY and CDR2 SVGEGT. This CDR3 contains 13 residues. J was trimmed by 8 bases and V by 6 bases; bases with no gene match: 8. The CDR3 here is CASRKGGGSTQYF. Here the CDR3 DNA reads TGTGCCAGCAGGAAGGGTGGCGGGAGTACGCAGTATTTT.

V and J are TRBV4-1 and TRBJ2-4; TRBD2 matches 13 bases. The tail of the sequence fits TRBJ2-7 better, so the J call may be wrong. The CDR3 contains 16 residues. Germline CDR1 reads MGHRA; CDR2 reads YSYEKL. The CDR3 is CASSHRLAGGTYEQYF. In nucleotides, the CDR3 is TGCGCCAGCAGCCATCGACTAGCGGGGGGAACATACGAGCAGTACTTC.

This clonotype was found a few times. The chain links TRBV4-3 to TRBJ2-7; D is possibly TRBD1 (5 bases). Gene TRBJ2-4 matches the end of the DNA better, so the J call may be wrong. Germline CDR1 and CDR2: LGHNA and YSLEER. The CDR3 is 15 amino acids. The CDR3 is CASSQDRVGENIQYF. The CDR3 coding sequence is TGCGCCAGCAGCCAAGATCGGGTAGGGGAAAACATTCAGTACTTC.

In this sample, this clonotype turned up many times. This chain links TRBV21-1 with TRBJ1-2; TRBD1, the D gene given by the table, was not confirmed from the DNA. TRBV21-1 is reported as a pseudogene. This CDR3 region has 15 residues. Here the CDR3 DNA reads TGTGCCAGCAGCAAAGGGATAACAGGCAACTATGGCTACACCTTC. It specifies CASSKGITGNYGYTF.

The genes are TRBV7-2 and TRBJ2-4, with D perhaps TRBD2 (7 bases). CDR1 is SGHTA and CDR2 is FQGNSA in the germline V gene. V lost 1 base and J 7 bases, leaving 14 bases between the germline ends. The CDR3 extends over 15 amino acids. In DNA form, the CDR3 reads TGTGCCAGCAGCTTAGATGGGGGGGGCTCGAACATTCAGTACTTC. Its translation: CASSLDGGGSNIQYF.

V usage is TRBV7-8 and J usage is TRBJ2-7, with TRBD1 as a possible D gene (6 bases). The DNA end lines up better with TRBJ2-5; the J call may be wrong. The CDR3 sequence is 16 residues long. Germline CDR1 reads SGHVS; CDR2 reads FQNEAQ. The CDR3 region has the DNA TGTGCCAGCAGCTTAGGGGGGCAGCTGAGGGACGAGACCCAGTACTTC. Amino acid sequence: CASSLGGQLRDETQYF.

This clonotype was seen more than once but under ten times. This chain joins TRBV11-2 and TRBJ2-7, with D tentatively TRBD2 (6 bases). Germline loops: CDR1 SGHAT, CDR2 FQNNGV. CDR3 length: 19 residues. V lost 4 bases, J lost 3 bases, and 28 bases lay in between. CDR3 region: CASSSTVGGTRGPLYEQYF. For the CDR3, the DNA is TGTGCCAGCAGCTCCACCGTTGGGGGGACCAGAGGCCCACTCTACGAGCAGTACTTC.

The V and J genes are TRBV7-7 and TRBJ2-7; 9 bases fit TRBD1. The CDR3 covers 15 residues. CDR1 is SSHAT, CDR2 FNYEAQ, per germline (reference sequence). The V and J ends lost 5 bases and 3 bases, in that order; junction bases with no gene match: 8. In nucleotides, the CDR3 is TGTGCCAGCAGCCAATATTCGGGACAGGGCTACGAGCAGTACTTC. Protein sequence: CASSQYSGQGYEQYF.

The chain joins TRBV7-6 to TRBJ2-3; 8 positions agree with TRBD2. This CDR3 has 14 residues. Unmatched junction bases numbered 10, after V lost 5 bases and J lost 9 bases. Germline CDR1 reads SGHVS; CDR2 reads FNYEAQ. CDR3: CASSPAGTSVTQYF. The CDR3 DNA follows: TGTGCCAGCAGCCCAGCCGGGACTAGTGTAACGCAGTATTTT.

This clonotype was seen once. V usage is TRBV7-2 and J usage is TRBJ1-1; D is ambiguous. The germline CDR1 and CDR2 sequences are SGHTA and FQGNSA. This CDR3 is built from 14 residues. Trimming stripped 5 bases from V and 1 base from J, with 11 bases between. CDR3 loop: CASSPSMQNTEAFF. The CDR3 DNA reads TGTGCCAGCAGCCCAAGCATGCAGAACACTGAAGCTTTCTTT.

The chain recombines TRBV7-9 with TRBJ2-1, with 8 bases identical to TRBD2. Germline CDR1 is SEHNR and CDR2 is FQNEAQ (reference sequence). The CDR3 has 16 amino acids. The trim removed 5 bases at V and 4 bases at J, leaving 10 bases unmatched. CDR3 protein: CASSAGGDWYYNEQFF. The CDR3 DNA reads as TGTGCCAGCAGCGCCGGGGGGGACTGGTATTACAATGAGCAGTTCTTC.

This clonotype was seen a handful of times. Written as DNA, the CDR3 is TGTGCCAGCAGTTACTCAGGGGGCGAAGGGTGGGCTTTCTTT. It specifies CASSYSGGEGWAFF. The chain uses TRBV6-6 and TRBJ1-1; TRBD1 agrees at 7 bases. V lost 0 bases, J lost 11 bases, and 9 bases stayed unmatched. Germline-derived CDR1 and CDR2 are MNHNY and SVGAGI (reference sequence). CDR3 length: 14 residues.

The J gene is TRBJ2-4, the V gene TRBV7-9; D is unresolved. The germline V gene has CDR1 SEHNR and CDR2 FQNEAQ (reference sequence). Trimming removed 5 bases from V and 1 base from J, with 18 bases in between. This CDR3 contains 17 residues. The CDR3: CASSPSGRADAKNIQYF. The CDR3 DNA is TGTGCCAGCAGCCCTAGTGGTAGGGCGGACGCCAAAAACATTCAGTACTTC.